Listed below are T cell receptor beta chains from one sample, sequenced in a study of sequential checkpoint blockade in melanoma. Repertoires were generated with immunoSEQ multiplex PCR, while TCRdb's copy carries only in-frame clones and drops some. The table lists more than 5,500 clones, about 20% of them singletons. Sample: tumor tissue (inferred from file names), taken from a patient given nivolumab and ipilimumab in sequence. Receptor source: a human donor with melanoma. The CDR3 runs from the conserved cysteine through the conserved F or W. D genes are given only for firm matches. Expanded clones get a size class; other rows say once, few or many, or leave the size out.

V,size,D,J,DNA,CDR3
TRBV11-3,-,TRBD1,TRBJ1-1,TGTGCCAGCAGCGGGGGACAGGGCTCGAACACTGAAGCTTTCTTT,CASSGGQGSNTEAFF
TRBV5-1,-,TRBD2,TRBJ2-1,TGCGCCAGTAGACCCGGGACTAGCGGACTCGATGAGCAGTTCTTC,CASRPGTSGLDEQFF
TRBV28,-,-,TRBJ2-3,TGTGCCAGCAGTTTAGAGCATGTGACTAGGGTGGGCACAGATACGCAGTATTTT,CASSLEHVTRVGTDTQYF
TRBV15,few,TRBD2,TRBJ2-1,TGTGCCACCAGCAGAGAGGCGGGAGGGGGTAACAATGAGCAGTTCTTC,CATSREAGGGNNEQFF
TRBV19,-,-,TRBJ1-1,TGTGCCAGTAGTCTAGGGTGGGTTAACACTGAAGCTTTCTTT,CASSLGWVNTEAFF
TRBV15,-,-,TRBJ1-5,TGTGCCACCAGCCCCGAAGGATGGGAACAGCCCCAGCATTTT,CATSPEGWEQPQHF
TRBV6-8,few,TRBD1,TRBJ1-3,TGTGCCAGCAGGGGCCACAGGGGCGCGGGAAACACCATATATTTT,CASRGHRGAGNTIYF
TRBV6-8,medium-sized,TRBD1,TRBJ1-2,TGTGCCTCCAGGGGGACAGGGGGCACCTATGGCTACACCTTC,CASRGTGGTYGYTF
TRBV14,-,TRBD1,TRBJ2-1,TGTGCCAGCAGCCAAGCCCGGGACAGCCGCTTGATCTTC,CASSQARDSRLIF
TRBV7-8,few,-,TRBJ1-5,TGTGCCAGCAGCAAAATACCCGATCAGCCCCAGCATTTT,CASSKIPDQPQHF
TRBV18,-,-,TRBJ2-1,TGTGCCAGCTCACCACCGGCGGGACAAGGTTATAATGAGCAGTTCTTC,CASSPPAGQGYNEQFF
TRBV6-8,-,-,TRBJ1-2,TGTGCCAGCACCATGTTACGGGACACGGATGGCTACACCTTC,CASTMLRDTDGYTF
TRBV30,medium-sized,-,TRBJ1-4,TGTGCCTGGAGTACCACTGGGGCAGGGCCTAATGAAAAACTGTTTTTT,CAWSTTGAGPNEKLFF
TRBV7-8,-,-,TRBJ1-1,TGTGCCAGCAGCTTAGCTGCGGAGACTGAAGCTTTCTTT,CASSLAAETEAFF
TRBV6-8,many,TRBD1,TRBJ1-1,TGTGCCAGCAGTCCCGTGACAGGGTACACTGAAGCTTTCTTT,CASSPVTGYTEAFF
TRBV28,-,-,TRBJ1-3,TGTGCCAGCGGCCTCGGAGGGGTTGGAAACACCATATATTTT,CASGLGGVGNTIYF
TRBV15,few,TRBD2,TRBJ2-1,TGTGCCACCAGCAGAGCCCCGGGACTAGCGGGCTACAATGAGCAGTTCTTC,CATSRAPGLAGYNEQFF
TRBV6-8,large,-,TRBJ1-1,TGTGCCAGCAGTTACTCCCAGGGAGATGCCACTGAAGCTTTCTTT,CASSYSQGDATEAFF